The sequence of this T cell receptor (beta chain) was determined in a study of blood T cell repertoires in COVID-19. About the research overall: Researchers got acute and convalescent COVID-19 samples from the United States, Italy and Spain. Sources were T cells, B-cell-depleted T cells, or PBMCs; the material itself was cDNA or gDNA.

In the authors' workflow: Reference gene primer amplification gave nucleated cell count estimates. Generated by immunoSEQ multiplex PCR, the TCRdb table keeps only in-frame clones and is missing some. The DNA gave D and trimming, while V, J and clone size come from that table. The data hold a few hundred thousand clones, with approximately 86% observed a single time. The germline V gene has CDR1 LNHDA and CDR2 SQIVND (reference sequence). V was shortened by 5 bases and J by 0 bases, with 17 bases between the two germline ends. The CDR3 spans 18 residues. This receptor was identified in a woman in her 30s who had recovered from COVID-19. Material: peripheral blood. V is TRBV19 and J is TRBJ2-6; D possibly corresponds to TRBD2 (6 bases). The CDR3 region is CASSPWGSGSSGANVLTF. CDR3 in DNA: TGTGCCAGTAGTCCCTGGGGTAGCGGTTCCTCTGGGGCCAACGTCCTGACTTTC.